A single sample gave rise to the 15 T cell receptor beta chains below, sequenced in a study of T cell repertoires in ileal Crohn's disease. As to time point: inflamed ileum from the surgical specimen. The assay was immunoSEQ multiplex PCR, and TCRdb's table has in-frame clones only and misses some. The table has 8,000 or so clones, 85% seen once. The sample comprised ileal tissue. The receptor set was obtained from an adult with Crohn's disease.

The chain employs TRBV6-5 and TRBJ1-5; 7 positions agree with TRBD1. The germline V gene has CDR1 MNHEY and CDR2 SVGAGI. This CDR3 has 15 amino acids. Unmatched junction bases numbered 5, after V lost 5 bases and J lost 1 base. CDR3 sequence: CASSTQGGSNQPQHF. The CDR3 region has the DNA TGTGCCAGCAGTACCCAGGGGGGGAGCAATCAGCCCCAGCATTTT.

This clone was recorded a few times. The chain couples TRBV14 to TRBJ2-3; 8 positions agree with TRBD1. Germline lookup yields CDR1 SGHDN and CDR2 FVKESK. The CDR3 covers 18 residues. With V trimmed by 4 bases and J by 9 bases, 21 bases remained unmatched. The CDR3 DNA reads TGTGCCAGCAGCCCGGCCATGGGAGTGGGGCAGGGGGCGTCCACGCAGTATTTT. It yields the protein CASSPAMGVGQGASTQYF. Filled out from reference TRBV14 and TRBJ2-3, the complete variable domain reads EAGVTQFPSHSVIEKGQTVTLRCDPISGHDNLYWYRRVMGKEIKFLLHFVKESKQDESGMPNNRFLAERTGGTYSTLKVQPAELEDSGVYFCASSPAMGVGQGASTQYFGPGTRLTVL.

The chain carries TRBV28 and TRBJ1-1; 9 positions agree with TRBD1. This CDR3 comprises 13 residues. Germline V gene sequence: CDR1 MDHEN, CDR2 SYDVKM. Trimming removed 3 bases from V and 4 bases from J; junction bases left unmatched: 0. CDR3 bases: TGTGCCAGCAGTTTGACAGGGGGCACTGAAGCTTTCTTT. This translates into CASSLTGGTEAFF.

V usage is TRBV11-2 and J usage is TRBJ2-7, with D maybe TRBD2 (5 bases). V was pared by 4 bases and J by 7 bases, with 11 bases between. The germline gives CDR1 SGHAT, CDR2 FQNNGV. CDR3 length: 12 amino acids. The DNA of the CDR3 is TGTGCCAGCAGCTCACCTCCGGGGGAGCAGTACTTC. This translates into CASSSPPGEQYF. The variable domain in full, completed from reference TRBV11-2 and TRBJ2-7, reads EAGVAQSPRYKIIEKRQSVAFWCNPISGHATLYWYQQILGQGPKLLIQFQNNGVVDDSQLPKDRFSAERLKGVDSTLKIQPAKLEDSAVYLCASSSPPGEQYFGPGTRLTVT.

V usage is TRBV5-1 and J usage is TRBJ2-1, with TRBD2 matching over 7 bases. Germline trimming cut 5 bases from V and 2 bases from J; bases unmatched to any gene: 7. There are 15 residues in the CDR3. CDR1 SGHRS and CDR2 YFSETQ come from the germline V gene. The CDR3: CASSLSGTTYNEQFF. The CDR3 DNA follows: TGCGCCAGCAGTCTTTCCGGGACTACCTACAATGAGCAGTTCTTC.

Turning to this clone: In the same sample, other DNA sequences code for this CDR3. This sequence joins TRBV6-5 and TRBJ1-1; TRBD1 matches at 8 bases. After removal of 4 bases from V and 4 bases from J, the junction contained 5 bases not matched to a gene. There are 14 residues in the CDR3. Looked up from germline, CDR1 is MNHEY and CDR2 is SVGAGI. The CDR3 protein is CASSSRGPGTEAFF. As DNA, the CDR3 is TGTGCCAGCAGTTCCAGGGGGCCGGGCACTGAAGCTTTCTTT.

The chain couples TRBV7-9 to TRBJ1-1, with TRBD1 identical over 8 bases. The CDR3 contains 14 residues. Germline assignment: CDR1 SEHNR and CDR2 FQNEAQ (reference sequence). With 5 bases clipped from V and 4 bases from J, the junction kept 6 bases outside the gene matches. The DNA of the CDR3 is TGTGCCAGCAGCCCACAGGGGGTAGTCACTGAAGCTTTCTTT. Translated: CASSPQGVVTEAFF.

This clone was counted only a few times. Distinct nucleotide sequences in the sample also encode this CDR3. The V gene is TRBV6-4, the J gene TRBJ1-1, with no clear D. The germline CDR1 and CDR2 sequences are MRHNA and SNTAGT. V shed 6 bases and J shed 1 base, with 9 bases lying between them. This CDR3 contains 13 residues. The CDR3 DNA follows: TGTGCCAGCAGCCGAACCGGGAACACTGAAGCTTTCTTT. Translation: CASSRTGNTEAFF.

The rearrangement uses TRBV19 and TRBJ1-1; TRBD1 might be the D (6 bases). V was clipped by 8 bases and J by 4 bases, with 17 bases between them. The CDR3 is 14 amino acids. Germline V gene data show CDR1 as LNHDA and CDR2 as SQIVND (reference sequence). CDR3 bases: TGTGCCAGTGAAACGGGGGCGGGTGGCACTGAAGCTTTCTTT. Translation: CASETGAGGTEAFF. Using reference TRBV19 and TRBJ1-1 for the parts outside the CDR3, the full variable domain is DGGITQSPKYLFRKEGQNVTLSCEQNLNHDAMYWYRQDPGQGLRLIYYSQIVNDFQKGDIAEGYSVSREKKESFPLTVTSAQKNPTAFYLCASETGAGGTEAFFGQGTRLTVV.

V gene TRBV5-4 combines with J gene TRBJ1-1, with D unclear. The V gene lost 4 bases and the J gene lost 3 bases, with 16 bases spanning the gap. The CDR3 spans 15 residues. Germline V gene lookup returns CDR1 SGHNT and CDR2 YYREEE (reference sequence). The CDR3 DNA is TGTGCCAGCAGCCCGAGACGGACGAGGGACACTGAAGCTTTCTTT. This translates into CASSPRRTRDTEAFF.

This clone was observed a single time. The chain couples TRBV4-3 to TRBJ2-5; TRBD2 agrees at 9 bases. V was pared by 0 bases and J by 2 bases, with 4 bases of the junction left unmatched. CDR3 length equals 16 residues. From germline, CDR1 is LGHNA and CDR2 YSLEER. The CDR3 DNA sequence: TGCGCCAGCAGCCAAGATGGTAGCGGGAGTCAAGAGACCCAGTACTTC. Its translation: CASSQDGSGSQETQYF.

The gene calls are TRBV2 and TRBJ1-6; 7 bases align to TRBD1. CDR3 size: 18 residues. With V trimmed by 6 bases and J by 1 base, 12 bases remained unmatched. In germline, CDR1 is SNHLY, CDR2 FYNNEI. The CDR3 nucleotides are TGTGCCAGCAGACAACGGGACGCAGGGGGGTCCTATAATTCACCCCTCCACTTT. Its translation: CASRQRDAGGSYNSPLHF.

The chain is built from TRBV5-4 and TRBJ2-7; TRBD2 matches at 9 bases. The ends lost 2 bases at V and 2 bases at J; junction bases unmatched: 11. Germline V lookup: CDR1 SGHNT, CDR2 YYREEE (reference sequence). This CDR3 comprises 17 residues. CDR3 sequence reads: CASSFSSGGYLTYEQYF. In DNA, the CDR3 is TGTGCCAGCAGCTTTAGTAGCGGGGGATACCTTACCTACGAGCAGTACTTC.

The chain employs TRBV28 and TRBJ1-2; the D is unclear. The CDR3 has 15 amino acids. The germline gives CDR1 MDHEN, CDR2 SYDVKM. Trimming shortened V by 5 bases and J by 4 bases, and 17 bases separated the two germline ends. The CDR3 loop is CASSPTVEVSYGYTF. The CDR3 DNA follows: TGTGCCAGCAGTCCGACGGTGGAAGTGAGCTATGGCTACACCTTC.

This clone occurred a few times. This rearrangement joins TRBV4-3 to TRBJ1-1; D is uncertain. The CDR3 has 16 amino acids. The germline CDR1 and CDR2 sequences are LGHNA and YSLEER. V was shortened by 3 bases and J by 1 base, with 15 bases between the two germline ends. For the CDR3, the DNA is TGCGCCAGCAGCCATGGATCCTCGGGCAGGAACACTGAAGCTTTCTTT. Translated, it gives CASSHGSSGRNTEAFF.